Shown below are 21 T cell receptor beta chains from a single sample sequenced in a study of blood T cell repertoires in COVID-19 (dated by TCRdb to 2018 to 2020). The receptor library was made with the immunoSEQ multiplex PCR assay. TCRdb obtained this table from immuneACCESS and retained in-frame rearrangements with V and J assigned. These tables miss some clones; where compared with another copy, unresolved V genes account for less than half of the shortfall, and the remainder is unexplained. The sample yields 150,000 to 200,000 clones; about 89% were counted once. The top ten clones comprise approximately 2% of the sample. What was sequenced was peripheral blood. The receptors here all came from a man in his late teens or twenties who had recovered from COVID-19.

The chain has TRBV5-4 and TRBJ2-7, with 7 positions matching TRBD1. Germline V gene data show CDR1 as SGHNT and CDR2 as YYREEE (reference sequence). The CDR3 is made up of 15 amino acids. Germline trimming cut 4 bases from V and 0 bases from J; bases unmatched to any gene: 7. CDR3 protein: CASSLGQASSYEQYF. The CDR3 coding sequence is TGTGCCAGCAGCCTCGGACAGGCCAGCTCCTACGAGCAGTACTTC.

V gene TRBV5-6 combines with J gene TRBJ2-7; 12 bases map to TRBD2. This CDR3 contains 17 residues. Unmatched junction bases numbered 5, after V lost 0 bases and J lost 1 base. Germline CDR1 reads SGHDT; CDR2 reads YYEEEE. The DNA of the CDR3 is TGTGCCAGCAGCTTGGAGAGACTAGCGGGAGTATCCTACGAGCAGTACTTC. It codes for CASSLERLAGVSYEQYF.

This chain uses TRBV7-2 with TRBJ2-7, with 7 bases lining up with TRBD2. The CDR3 totals 17 residues. V lost 1 base to trimming and J lost 0 bases; unmatched junction nucleotides: 9. The V gene's germline CDR1 is SGHTA and CDR2 FQGNSA. The CDR3 sequence: CASSLGASGSSSYEQYF. The DNA for the CDR3 is TGTGCCAGCAGCTTAGGGGCTAGCGGTTCTAGCTCCTACGAGCAGTACTTC.

J is TRBJ2-7 and V is TRBV5-4; 8 positions agree with TRBD2. This CDR3 comprises 15 residues. Trimming took 6 bases from V and 5 from J; bases not matched to a gene: 13. Germline V lookup: CDR1 SGHNT, CDR2 YYREEE (reference sequence). This CDR3 reads CASNIGAGLGDEQYF. CDR3 nucleotide sequence: TGTGCCAGCAACATAGGAGCGGGACTAGGGGACGAGCAGTACTTC.

This clone was picked up one time. The chain links TRBV6-5 to TRBJ1-6; 9 bases map to TRBD1. CDR3 length: 14 amino acids. In germline, CDR1 is MNHEY, CDR2 SVGAGI. V lost 5 bases and J lost 5; bases outside the gene matches: 1. In DNA form, the CDR3 reads TGTGCCAGCAGTCGGACAGGGGATAATTCACCCCTCCACTTT. Translating it yields CASSRTGDNSPLHF.

V is TRBV5-1 and J is TRBJ2-1, with 11 positions matching TRBD2. CDR3 size: 15 residues. Germline CDR1 SGHRS, CDR2 YFSETQ. V lost 0 bases to trimming and J lost 7 bases; unmatched junction nucleotides: 3. The CDR3 loop is CASSLGLAGWNEQFF. The CDR3 DNA follows: TGCGCCAGCAGCTTGGGACTAGCGGGATGGAATGAGCAGTTCTTC. The full variable domain, completed using reference TRBV5-1 and TRBJ2-1, is KAGVTQTPRYLIKTRGQQVTLSCSPISGHRSVSWYQQTPGQGLQFLFEYFSETQRNKGNFPGRFSGRQFSNSRSEMNVSTLELGDSALYLCASSLGLAGWNEQFFGPGTRLTVL.

The chain couples TRBV18 to TRBJ1-3, with D uncertain. Germline assignment: CDR1 KGHSH and CDR2 LQKENI. V was shortened by 9 bases and J by 0 bases, with 12 bases between the two germline ends. The CDR3 sequence is 14 residues long. CDR3 protein: CASNEGVSGNTIYF. The CDR3 DNA sequence: TGTGCCAGTAATGAGGGAGTCTCTGGAAACACCATATATTTT.

The gene calls are TRBV7-9 and TRBJ1-1, with D possibly being TRBD1 (6 bases). The V end was cut by 3 bases, the J end by 5 bases, with 13 bases between. The germline V gene encodes CDR1 SEHNR and CDR2 FQNEAQ (reference sequence). The CDR3 is 14 amino acids. This chain's CDR3 is CASSFPLQGTEAFF. CDR3 sequence (DNA): TGTGCCAGCAGCTTCCCCCTCCAGGGGACTGAAGCTTTCTTT.

The table lists this clone with a few counts. V is TRBV7-8 and J is TRBJ2-5, with 10 nucleotides matching TRBD2. The CDR3 consists of 16 residues. With 5 bases clipped from V and 1 base from J, the junction kept 7 bases outside the gene matches. Germline CDR1 is SGHVS and CDR2 is FQNEAQ. The DNA for the CDR3 is TGTGCCAGCAGCGGGGGAACTAGCGGGACCCAAGAGACCCAGTACTTC. Translation gives CASSGGTSGTQETQYF.

V usage is TRBV5-1 and J usage is TRBJ2-1; maybe TRBD2 (6 bases). The ends were cut back, 0 bases at V and 1 base at J, with 8 bases in the middle. The CDR3 covers 15 residues. Germline assignment: CDR1 SGHRS and CDR2 YFSETQ. CDR3 coding DNA: TGCGCCAGCAGCTTGGTTGCGGGATCCTACAATGAGCAGTTCTTC. Translating it yields CASSLVAGSYNEQFF.

The gene calls are TRBV27 and TRBJ1-1; 11 bases are shared with TRBD1. Germline lookup yields CDR1 MNHEY and CDR2 SMNVEV (reference sequence). The CDR3 contains 16 residues. Germline trimming cut 5 bases from V and 4 bases from J; bases unmatched to any gene: 9. DNA of the CDR3: TGTGCCAGCAGTCCCCTCCCCGGGACAGGGGGCACTGAAGCTTTCTTT. Protein product: CASSPLPGTGGTEAFF.

The V gene is TRBV6-2 or TRBV6-3, the J gene TRBJ2-7; 7 bases agree with TRBD1. The CDR3 length is 14 residues. V shed 5 bases and J 3 bases; nucleotides not matched to a gene: 7. Germline loops: CDR1 MNHEY, CDR2 SVGEGT. DNA of the CDR3: TGTGCCAGCAGTGACAGGGTTGGGGTCTACGAGCAGTACTTC. Protein: CASSDRVGVYEQYF.

This clone came up a few times. The chain links TRBV4-1 to TRBJ1-1; 7 bases agree with TRBD1. The germline V gene has CDR1 MGHRA and CDR2 YSYEKL. The CDR3 totals 15 residues. The ends lost 4 bases at V and 1 base at J; junction bases unmatched: 6. The chain's CDR3 is CASSLGQVGNTEAFF. CDR3 coding DNA: TGCGCCAGCAGCCTCGGACAGGTTGGGAACACTGAAGCTTTCTTT.

The rearrangement links TRBV15 to TRBJ1-5; D is unclear. The V and J ends lost 5 bases and 6 bases respectively, with 20 bases between them. The CDR3 covers 16 residues. Per germline, CDR1 LNHNV and CDR2 YYDKDF (reference sequence). The CDR3 region has the DNA TGTGCCACCAGCCCTGACCTTGCACGGCGGGCTCAGCCCCAGCATTTT. It translates to CATSPDLARRAQPQHF.

The chain combines TRBV7-2 with TRBJ2-1; 8 bases agree with TRBD2. The length of the CDR3 is 12 residues. The junction had 4 bases not matched to a gene; V was cut back by 1 base and J by 14 bases. Looked up from germline, CDR1 is SGHTA and CDR2 is FQGNSA. The CDR3 region has the DNA TGTGCCAGCAGCTTAGGGAACGGGGGGGAGTTCTTC. This codes for CASSLGNGGEFF. The variable domain in full, completed from reference TRBV7-2 and TRBJ2-1, reads GAGVSQSPSNKVTEKGKDVELRCDPISGHTALYWYRQSLGQGLEFLIYFQGNSAPDKSGLPSDRFSAERTGGSVSTLTIQRTQQEDSAVYLCASSLGNGGEFFGPGTRLTVL.

In its sample, this clone was seen once. V gene TRBV6-1 combines with J gene TRBJ2-1; tentatively, D is TRBD1 (6 bases). Per germline, CDR1 MNHNS and CDR2 SASEGT. V lost 1 base and J 8 bases, leaving 15 bases between the germline ends. The CDR3 extends over 15 amino acids. For the CDR3, the DNA is TGTGCCAGCAGTGAAGGGTGGGGTCCAGGGGATGAGCAGTTCTTC. Encoded protein: CASSEGWGPGDEQFF.

This clone turned up a few times. This chain connects TRBV15 to TRBJ2-1, with TRBD1 as a possible D gene (5 bases). The length of the CDR3 is 14 residues. Trimming removed 4 bases at V and 2 bases at J, with 9 bases between. Germline lookup yields CDR1 LNHNV and CDR2 YYDKDF (reference sequence). The CDR3 loop is CATSTRQTYNEQFF. DNA for the CDR3: TGTGCCACCAGCACGAGACAGACCTACAATGAGCAGTTCTTC.

V and J are TRBV5-1 and TRBJ2-1, with 7 bases fitting TRBD2. The V and J ends lost 7 bases and 1 base, in that order; junction bases with no gene match: 2. The CDR3 extends over 13 amino acids. In germline, CDR1 is SGHRS, CDR2 YFSETQ. The CDR3 loop reads CASWEGSYNEQFF. CDR3 sequence (DNA): TGCGCCAGCTGGGAGGGGTCCTACAATGAGCAGTTCTTC.

V gene TRBV6-2 or TRBV6-3 combines with J gene TRBJ2-4; tentatively, D is TRBD2 (5 bases). The CDR3 has 14 amino acids. Deletions cut 6 bases from V and 0 bases from J, with 9 bases between. Germline CDR1 reads MNHEY; CDR2 reads SVGEGT. CDR3 sequence reads: CASSRTLAKNIQYF. The CDR3 nucleotides are TGTGCCAGCAGCCGGACTCTAGCCAAAAACATTCAGTACTTC.

The chain employs TRBV6-2 or TRBV6-3 and TRBJ2-1; 11 bases align to TRBD1. The CDR3 is made up of 16 amino acids. Losses at the gene ends were 6 bases for V and 4 bases for J; bases not matched to a gene: 8. Germline V gene lookup returns CDR1 MNHEY and CDR2 SVGEGT. CDR3 DNA: TGTGCCAGCAGCCTCACCCGGGACAGGGGGTACAATGAGCAGTTCTTC. Translated, it gives CASSLTRDRGYNEQFF.

J is TRBJ2-2 and V is TRBV11-2, with 11 positions matching TRBD2. CDR3 length equals 17 residues. The trim removed 5 bases at V and 0 bases at J, leaving 5 bases unmatched. The germline V gene encodes CDR1 SGHAT and CDR2 FQNNGV. CDR3 nucleotides: TGTGCCAGCAGCCCCAGGGGACTAGCGGCGAACACCGGGGAGCTGTTTTTT. This gives the protein CASSPRGLAANTGELFF.